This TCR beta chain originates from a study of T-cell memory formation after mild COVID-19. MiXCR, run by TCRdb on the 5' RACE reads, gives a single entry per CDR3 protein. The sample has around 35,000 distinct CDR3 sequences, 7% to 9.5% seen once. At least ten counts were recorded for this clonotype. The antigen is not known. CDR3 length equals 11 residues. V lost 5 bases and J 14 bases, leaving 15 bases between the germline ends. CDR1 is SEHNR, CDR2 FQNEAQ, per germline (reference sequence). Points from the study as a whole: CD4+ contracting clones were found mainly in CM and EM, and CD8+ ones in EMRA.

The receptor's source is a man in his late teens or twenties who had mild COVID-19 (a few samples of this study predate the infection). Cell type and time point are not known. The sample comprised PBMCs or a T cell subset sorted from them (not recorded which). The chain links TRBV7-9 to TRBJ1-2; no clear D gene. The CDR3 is CASSPRTALTF. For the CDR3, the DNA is TGTGCCAGCAGCCCCCGGACTGCGCTAACCTTC.